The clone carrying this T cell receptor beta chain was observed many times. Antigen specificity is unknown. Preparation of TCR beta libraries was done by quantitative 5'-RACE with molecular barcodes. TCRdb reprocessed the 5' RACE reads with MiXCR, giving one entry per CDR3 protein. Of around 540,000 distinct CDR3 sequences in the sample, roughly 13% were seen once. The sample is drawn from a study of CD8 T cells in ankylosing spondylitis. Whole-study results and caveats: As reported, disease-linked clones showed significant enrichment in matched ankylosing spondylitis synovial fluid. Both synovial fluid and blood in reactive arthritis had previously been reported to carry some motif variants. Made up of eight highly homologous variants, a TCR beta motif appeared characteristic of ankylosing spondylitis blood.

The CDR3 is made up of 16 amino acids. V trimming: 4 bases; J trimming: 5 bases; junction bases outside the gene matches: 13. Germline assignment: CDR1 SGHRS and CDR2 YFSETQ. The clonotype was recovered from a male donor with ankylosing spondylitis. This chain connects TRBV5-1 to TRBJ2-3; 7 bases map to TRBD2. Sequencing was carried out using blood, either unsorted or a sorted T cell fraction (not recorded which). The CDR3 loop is CASSPEGGWSRDTQYF. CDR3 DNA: TGCGCCAGCAGCCCAGAGGGAGGGTGGTCGCGAGATACGCAGTATTTT.